This TCR beta chain originates from a study of T-cell reconstitution after alpha-beta-depleted transplantation in children. Study conclusions and caveats: Most T-cell counts and diversity one year after the transplant came from T cells that were newly produced. Where alpha-beta T cells came from about two months after transplant was reportedly several hundred expanded graft clones. Surviving recipient T cells and thymic progenitors produced the high day-60 TCRbeta diversity seen in some patients.

As to this clonotype: Its antigen remains unidentified.

J gave up 4 bases and V 5 bases, and 7 bases lay outside the gene matches. There are 15 residues in the CDR3. A TCRbeta library incorporating unique molecular identifiers was prepared. TCRdb independently ran MiXCR on the PCR reads; one entry per CDR3 protein. This repertoire shows hundreds of thousands of distinct CDR3 sequences, about 12% found once; its top ten account for 0.79%. The sample was PBMCs, taken before TCRalphabeta/CD19-depleted stem cell transplant. The rearrangement joins TRBV12-3 or TRBV12-4 to TRBJ2-2; 7 bases agree with TRBD1. The receptor comes from a girl aged 2-10 years with congenital amegakaryocytic thrombocytopenia, due to receive a stem cell transplant. CDR3 loop: CASSPGTVGTGELFF. The CDR3, as DNA: TGTGCCAGCAGTCCGGGGACAGTGGGCACCGGGGAGCTGTTTTTT.